Presented here are 20 T cell receptor beta chains from one specimen sequenced in a study of T cell changes during pregnancy in multiple sclerosis. Only in-frame clones appear in the TCRdb table, and some are missing; sequencing was by immunoSEQ multiplex PCR. The sample includes more than 80,000 clones, around 90% seen only once; the top ten take around 1.6%. The sample was peripheral blood, taken before pregnancy. These receptor sequences come from a female donor with multiple sclerosis, enrolled in a pregnancy study.

The chain recombines TRBV6-1 with TRBJ2-6; a weak D match, TRBD2 (5 bases). The CDR3 runs to 15 residues. V dropped 1 base and J dropped 3 bases, with 7 bases sitting between them. Germline CDR1 MNHNS, CDR2 SASEGT. The CDR3 region is CASSEGGNGANVLTF. For the CDR3, the DNA is TGTGCCAGCAGTGAAGGAGGGAATGGGGCCAACGTCCTGACTTTC.

The chain uses TRBV4-2 and TRBJ2-7; D is perhaps TRBD2 (6 bases). With 4 bases removed from V and 3 bases from J, the gap between germline ends came to 16 bases. Germline assignment: CDR1 LGHNA and CDR2 YNFKEQ. CDR3 length equals 15 residues. The CDR3 region is CASSPTTGTGYEQYF. DNA for the CDR3: TGTGCCAGCAGCCCCACCACCGGGACTGGCTACGAGCAGTACTTC.

The chain has TRBV27 and TRBJ1-6, with TRBD1 matching 11 bases. This CDR3 has 19 residues. Germline loops: CDR1 MNHEY, CDR2 SMNVEV (reference sequence). V lost 5 bases to trimming and J lost 4 bases; unmatched junction nucleotides: 13. CDR3 loop: CASSPLGQGAGAYNSPLHF. CDR3 nucleotide sequence: TGTGCCAGCAGTCCCCTCGGACAGGGGGCAGGGGCTTATAATTCACCCCTCCACTTT.

The chain links TRBV4-1 to TRBJ2-7, with 7 bases identical to TRBD2. Germline lookup yields CDR1 MGHRA and CDR2 YSYEKL. The CDR3 runs to 18 residues. Losses at the gene ends were 0 bases for V and 4 bases for J; bases not matched to a gene: 15. The CDR3 DNA sequence: TGCGCCAGCAGCCAAGATCACCTCCTTGGCGGGGGACTGTACGAGCAGTACTTC. Translated: CASSQDHLLGGGLYEQYF.

J is TRBJ2-1 and V is TRBV11-2, with 10 nucleotides matching TRBD2. Germline V gene sequence: CDR1 SGHAT, CDR2 FQNNGV. The CDR3 consists of 16 residues. Trimming at V came to 6 bases and at J to 6 bases, leaving 11 bases not matched to a gene. CDR3 in DNA: TGTGCCAGCAGGCCTCCTCTAGCGGGAGTGGGCAATGAGCAGTTCTTC. Translating it yields CASRPPLAGVGNEQFF. Full variable domain (remainder filled in from reference TRBV11-2 and TRBJ2-1): EAGVAQSPRYKIIEKRQSVAFWCNPISGHATLYWYQQILGQGPKLLIQFQNNGVVDDSQLPKDRFSAERLKGVDSTLKIQPAKLEDSAVYLCASRPPLAGVGNEQFFGPGTRLTVL.

As concerns this clone: The junction departs from germline at one end; a sequencing error may be responsible. The rearrangement links TRBV6-5 to TRBJ1-2; no reliable D call. This CDR3 contains 12 residues. Germline CDR1 reads MNHEY; CDR2 reads SVGAGI. CDR3: CASSNSVGGYTF. The CDR3 DNA is TGTGCCAGCAGTAACTCAGTCGGGGGCTACACCTTC.

The chain recombines TRBV5-1 with TRBJ2-5, with 13 bases that match TRBD2. The germline gives CDR1 SGHRS, CDR2 YFSETQ. This CDR3 is 14 amino acids long. Trimming took 4 bases from V and 12 from J; bases not matched to a gene: 9. CDR3 nucleotide sequence: TGCGCCAGCAGCACTGGGACTAGCGGGGAGGGAAAGTACTTC. It encodes CASSTGTSGEGKYF.

The chain has TRBV7-3 and TRBJ2-3; D uncertain. Germline V gene lookup returns CDR1 SGHTA and CDR2 FQGTGA. The CDR3 loop spans 13 amino acids. Trimming left V 4 bases short and J 6 bases short, with 11 bases between. CDR3 loop: CASSSVDGDTQYF. CDR3 bases: TGTGCCAGCAGCTCAGTCGACGGGGATACGCAGTATTTT.

The chain is built from TRBV5-4 and TRBJ2-6; D is possibly TRBD2 (5 bases). V lost 4 bases to trimming and J lost 4 bases, with 12 bases between them. The CDR3 is 15 amino acids. Germline values: CDR1 SGHNT, CDR2 YYREEE (reference sequence). In nucleotides, the CDR3 is TGTGCCAGCAGCCCAACTAGTACGGGGGCCAACGTCCTGACTTTC. Translation: CASSPTSTGANVLTF.

The chain combines TRBV19 with TRBJ2-2, with 7 bases that match TRBD2. Germline V gene sequence: CDR1 LNHDA, CDR2 SQIVND (reference sequence). The V gene end was trimmed by 6 bases and the J gene end by 5 bases; junction bases not matched to a gene: 6. The CDR3 loop spans 14 amino acids. The CDR3 protein is CASSSGGATGELFF. The DNA for the CDR3 is TGTGCCAGTAGCTCGGGAGGAGCTACCGGGGAGCTGTTTTTT.

The genes are TRBV6-4 and TRBJ1-5; D ambiguous. This CDR3 is 13 amino acids long. CDR1 MRHNA and CDR2 SNTAGT come from the germline V gene. Trimming left V 3 bases short and J 0 bases short, with 3 bases between. CDR3 sequence (DNA): TGTGCCAGCAGTGAGTATAGCAATCAGCCCCAGCATTTT. Its protein product is CASSEYSNQPQHF.

As DNA, the CDR3 is TGTGCCAGTAGTATAGGAGGGAGGAACGAGCAGTACTTC. Translation: CASSIGGRNEQYF. The chain links TRBV19 to TRBJ2-7, with D possibly being TRBD2 (6 bases). Germline assignment: CDR1 LNHDA and CDR2 SQIVND (reference sequence). The V and J ends lost 1 base and 5 bases respectively, with 9 bases between them. The CDR3 has 13 residues.

The CDR3 loop reads CASSFRGRVYTGELFF. Here the CDR3 DNA reads TGTGCCAGCAGTTTCCGCGGGAGGGTATACACCGGGGAGCTGTTTTTT. This chain links TRBV6-6 with TRBJ2-2; 9 bases agree with TRBD2. J was trimmed by 3 bases and V by 4 bases; bases with no gene match: 6. The CDR3 is 16 residues long. From germline, CDR1 is MNHNY and CDR2 SVGAGI (reference sequence).

The genes are TRBV5-1 and TRBJ2-1, with a possible D match to TRBD2 (6 bases). V was trimmed by 3 bases and J by 3 bases, leaving 13 bases between them. The germline V gene encodes CDR1 SGHRS and CDR2 YFSETQ. The CDR3 runs to 15 residues. The CDR3, as DNA: TGCGCCAGCAGCTCCATGCGGGACGGCTACAATGAGCAGTTCTTC. Translating gives CASSSMRDGYNEQFF.

V is TRBV2 and J is TRBJ2-1, with D maybe TRBD1 (6 bases). This CDR3 has 18 residues. The germline V gene encodes CDR1 SNHLY and CDR2 FYNNEI. Trimming shortened V by 0 bases and J by 3 bases, and 18 bases separated the two germline ends. CDR3 DNA sequence: TGTGCCAGCAGTGAAGCGGGTGGGCGTGGGGGCCTCTACAATGAGCAGTTCTTC. It translates to CASSEAGGRGGLYNEQFF.

In this sample, this clone turned up a few times. This CDR3 reads CASTSGASGAYNEQFF. The CDR3 coding sequence is TGTGCCAGCACCTCAGGGGCTAGCGGGGCCTACAATGAGCAGTTCTTC. This chain joins TRBV27 and TRBJ2-1, with TRBD2 matching over 9 bases. Germline loops: CDR1 MNHEY, CDR2 SMNVEV (reference sequence). Germline trimming cut 7 bases from V and 2 bases from J; bases unmatched to any gene: 9. The CDR3 sequence is 16 residues long.

J is TRBJ1-6 and V is TRBV6-5; D is unresolved. V was cut by 2 bases and J by 10 bases, with 12 bases left in between. This CDR3 has 14 residues. Germline values: CDR1 MNHEY, CDR2 SVGAGI. This chain's CDR3 is CASSYGQEGSPLHF. CDR3 coding DNA: TGTGCCAGCAGTTACGGCCAAGAGGGATCACCCCTCCACTTT.

This clone occurred once. The chain recombines TRBV28 with TRBJ2-7, with a weak D call TRBD2 (6 bases). CDR1 MDHEN and CDR2 SYDVKM come from the germline V gene. CDR3 length: 14 amino acids. Trimming pared 7 bases from V and 3 bases from J, leaving 16 bases between. CDR3 in DNA: TGTGCCAGCACCTCGACGGGAGAGATCTACGAGCAGTACTTC. Amino acids: CASTSTGEIYEQYF.

The chain uses TRBV11-2 and TRBJ1-1, with no clear D. V was pared by 0 bases and J by 6 bases, with 8 bases between. Germline CDR1 and CDR2: SGHAT and FQNNGV. This CDR3 is built from 13 residues. CDR3 residues: CASSLDRVAEAFF. CDR3 DNA: TGTGCCAGCAGCTTAGATCGGGTGGCTGAAGCTTTCTTT. Supplemented by reference TRBV11-2 and TRBJ1-1, the full variable domain reads EAGVAQSPRYKIIEKRQSVAFWCNPISGHATLYWYQQILGQGPKLLIQFQNNGVVDDSQLPKDRFSAERLKGVDSTLKIQPAKLEDSAVYLCASSLDRVAEAFFGQGTRLTVV.

The V call is TRBV9, the J call TRBJ2-1, with 10 bases matching TRBD2. Per germline, CDR1 SGDLS and CDR2 YYNGEE. V lost 4 bases and J lost 3; bases outside the gene matches: 4. The CDR3 is 15 amino acids. CDR3 nucleotide sequence: TGTGCCAGCAGCACAAGCGGGAGGGACTACAATGAGCAGTTCTTC. This encodes CASSTSGRDYNEQFF.